One and the same sample provided the 5 T cell receptor beta chains below, sequenced in a study of CD8+ T cells in alopecia areata. Reverse transcribed after extraction, RNA yielded cDNA as the sequencing template. Repertoires were generated with immunoSEQ multiplex PCR, while TCRdb's copy carries only in-frame clones and drops some. Seen here are some 190,000 clones, approximately 56% observed once, and the top ten hold less than 0.8%. The treatment denotes: oral pan-JAK inhibitor, 5-10 mg twice daily. The material was CD4+ T cells sorted from blood, obtained at week 4, from a patient treated with tofacitinib. The source of these receptors is a human donor with alopecia areata.

The rearrangement links TRBV30 to TRBJ1-3; 7 bases map to TRBD1. This CDR3 comprises 14 residues. J lost 1 base, V lost 3 bases, and 3 bases had no gene match. Germline V CDR1 and CDR2: GTSNPN, SVGIG (reference sequence). The CDR3 protein is CAWSRDRSGNTIYF. Here the CDR3 DNA reads TGTGCCTGGAGCAGGGACAGATCTGGAAACACCATATATTTT.

The rearrangement joins TRBV29-1 to TRBJ1-2; D uncertain. V lost 5 bases and J lost 8, with 12 bases in between. The CDR3 sequence is 11 residues long. Germline CDR1 reads SQVTM; CDR2 reads ANQGSEA. CDR3 loop: CSVLGEEGYTF. The CDR3, as DNA: TGCAGCGTTCTCGGTGAGGAAGGCTACACCTTC.

The chain uses TRBV30 and TRBJ2-7, with D tentatively TRBD1 (6 bases). This CDR3 spans 12 amino acids. Germline V lookup: CDR1 GTSNPN, CDR2 SVGIG (reference sequence). V was trimmed by 5 bases and J by 4 bases, leaving 12 bases between them. CDR3: CAWGQLNYEQYF. In DNA form, the CDR3 reads TGTGCCTGGGGACAGCTCAATTACGAGCAGTACTTC.

The chain links TRBV29-1 to TRBJ2-2; TRBD2 matches 7 bases. Germline V gives CDR1 SQVTM, CDR2 ANQGSEA. Trimming took 1 base from V and 3 from J; bases not matched to a gene: 8. This CDR3 comprises 16 residues. The CDR3 here is CSVEAPGLSHTGELFF. The CDR3 DNA reads as TGCAGCGTTGAAGCTCCGGGACTATCTCACACCGGGGAGCTGTTTTTT.

The sample holds a few counts of this clone. This rearrangement joins TRBV29-1 to TRBJ2-5; D uncertain. This CDR3 contains 15 residues. Germline lookup yields CDR1 SQVTM and CDR2 ANQGSEA. V was cut by 0 bases and J by 1 base, with 12 bases left in between. CDR3 sequence reads: CSVEDRSRAQETQYF. DNA for the CDR3: TGCAGCGTTGAAGATCGGTCCCGGGCCCAAGAGACCCAGTACTTC.